One and the same sample provided the 18 T cell receptor beta chains below, sequenced in a study of shared clonotypes between healthy human individuals. TCRdb's table, derived via immunoSEQ multiplex PCR, lists solely in-frame clones and lacks some. The table lists under 600,000 clones, about 96% of them singletons. Specimen: naive CD4+ T cells sorted from blood. Subset reported: CD45RA+ positively selected. Source of these receptors: a young woman in good health.

V is TRBV9 and J is TRBJ2-7; 8 positions agree with TRBD1. The J segment lost 7 bases and the V segment lost 3 bases, leaving 18 bases of the junction unmatched. Germline V CDR1 and CDR2: SGDLS, YYNGEE. This CDR3 is built from 17 residues. The CDR3 DNA reads TGTGCCAGCAGCGCGGAGAGGCTACGTGACAGGGGAGGTGAGCAGTACTTC. Its translation is CASSAERLRDRGGEQYF.

The chain carries TRBV9 and TRBJ1-2; possible D gene TRBD1, 6 bases. Germline values: CDR1 SGDLS, CDR2 YYNGEE. Trimming removed 4 bases from V and 7 bases from J, with 23 bases in between. CDR3 length: 16 amino acids. The CDR3 sequence is CASSLLWAGDQSGYTF. The DNA of the CDR3 is TGTGCCAGCAGCTTACTATGGGCAGGGGATCAGTCTGGCTACACCTTC.

The chain recombines TRBV27 with TRBJ2-6, with D possibly called TRBD1 or TRBD2 (5 bases each). Trimming removed 3 bases at V and 2 bases at J, with 8 bases between. This CDR3 is 15 amino acids long. Germline V gene sequence: CDR1 MNHEY, CDR2 SMNVEV (reference sequence). In nucleotides, the CDR3 is TGTGCCAGCAGTTTCGAGGGGACTGGGGCCAACGTCCTGACTTTC. This gives the protein CASSFEGTGANVLTF.

This chain joins TRBV28 and TRBJ1-1, with 7 bases fitting TRBD1. Germline V gene lookup returns CDR1 MDHEN and CDR2 SYDVKM. The CDR3 has 16 residues. The V and J ends lost 0 bases and 3 bases, in that order; junction bases with no gene match: 7. CDR3 sequence reads: CASSLWGQSGDTEAFF. The CDR3 nucleotides are TGTGCCAGCAGTTTATGGGGACAGTCCGGGGACACTGAAGCTTTCTTT.

The chain uses TRBV6-5 and TRBJ2-2; no definite D call. Germline CDR1 reads MNHEY; CDR2 reads SVGAGI. V lost 5 bases, J lost 7 bases, and 8 bases lay in between. The CDR3 extends over 12 amino acids. CDR3 sequence: CASSNPIGELFF. The CDR3 DNA reads TGTGCCAGCAGTAACCCGATCGGGGAGCTGTTTTTT.

The V call is TRBV4-1, the J call TRBJ1-2; 11 bases line up with TRBD1. The J segment lost 8 bases and the V segment lost 0 bases, leaving 11 bases of the junction unmatched. The length of the CDR3 is 17 residues. Germline CDR1 reads MGHRA; CDR2 reads YSYEKL. CDR3 in amino acids: CASSQDWGWTGGGGYTF. The DNA of the CDR3 is TGCGCCAGCAGCCAAGATTGGGGGTGGACAGGGGGCGGCGGCTACACCTTC.

J is TRBJ1-3 and V is TRBV2; D ambiguous. Germline CDR1 SNHLY, CDR2 FYNNEI. This CDR3 comprises 15 residues. The V gene lost 9 bases and the J gene lost 0 bases, with 15 bases spanning the gap. CDR3 nucleotide sequence: TGTGCCAGTACGACGTTGCGGCACTCTGGAAACACCATATATTTT. Residues: CASTTLRHSGNTIYF.

The chain links TRBV5-1 to TRBJ1-1, with no clear D. The germline CDR1 and CDR2 sequences are SGHRS and YFSETQ. The CDR3 is made up of 12 amino acids. V was clipped by 2 bases and J by 3 bases, with 5 bases between them. The CDR3 sequence: CASSLPDTEAFF. In DNA, the CDR3 is TGCGCCAGCAGCTTACCCGACACTGAAGCTTTCTTT. The full variable domain, completed using reference TRBV5-1 and TRBJ1-1, is KAGVTQTPRYLIKTRGQQVTLSCSPISGHRSVSWYQQTPGQGLQFLFEYFSETQRNKGNFPGRFSGRQFSNSRSEMNVSTLELGDSALYLCASSLPDTEAFFGQGTRLTVV.

V usage is TRBV7-6 and J usage is TRBJ2-7; a possible D gene is TRBD2 (6 bases). The CDR3 extends over 17 amino acids. The germline V gene has CDR1 SGHVS and CDR2 FNYEAQ. The V gene lost 0 bases and the J gene lost 0 bases, with 15 bases spanning the gap. CDR3: CASSLAYVAVSSYEQYF. In DNA form, the CDR3 reads TGTGCCAGCAGCTTAGCGTACGTAGCGGTAAGCTCCTACGAGCAGTACTTC.

The rearrangement joins TRBV7-7 to TRBJ2-2; 7 bases map to TRBD2. Germline V gives CDR1 SSHAT, CDR2 FNYEAQ (reference sequence). The CDR3 extends over 15 amino acids. With 5 bases clipped from V and 5 bases from J, the junction kept 8 bases outside the gene matches. CDR3 region: CASSRTSGKTGELFF. The CDR3 region has the DNA TGTGCCAGCAGCCGCACCAGCGGGAAGACCGGGGAGCTGTTTTTT.

The gene calls are TRBV9 and TRBJ2-2; 7 bases are a match to TRBD2. Germline V lookup: CDR1 SGDLS, CDR2 YYNGEE. This CDR3 is built from 15 residues. V gave up 0 bases and J gave up 4 bases; unmatched junction bases: 3. This chain's CDR3 is CASSVESGGTGELFF. CDR3 bases: TGTGCCAGCAGCGTAGAGTCGGGGGGCACCGGGGAGCTGTTTTTT. Variable domain in full (rest from reference TRBV9 and TRBJ2-2): DSGVTQTPKHLITATGQRVTLRCSPRSGDLSVYWYQQSLDQGLQFLIQYYNGEERAKGNILERFSAQQFPDLHSELNLSSLELGDSALYFCASSVESGGTGELFFGEGSRLTVL.

The rearrangement joins TRBV6-4 to TRBJ2-7, with D uncertain. The CDR3 has 20 amino acids. V gave up 0 bases and J gave up 0 bases, with 24 bases separating them. CDR1 and CDR2 (germline): MRHNA, SNTAGT. CDR3 loop: CASSDSTGPYPTPISYEQYF. The DNA for the CDR3 is TGTGCCAGCAGTGACTCGACCGGGCCGTACCCAACCCCGATCTCCTACGAGCAGTACTTC.

The V and J genes are TRBV18 and TRBJ1-3; the D gene is possibly TRBD1 (6 bases). Deletions cut 4 bases from V and 0 bases from J, with 10 bases between. Germline V gene data show CDR1 as KGHSH and CDR2 as LQKENI. This CDR3 contains 15 residues. The DNA of the CDR3 is TGTGCCAGCTCACTAGACAGGCGCTCTGGAAACACCATATATTTT. It encodes CASSLDRRSGNTIYF.

This chain connects TRBV10-3 to TRBJ2-7; the D gene could be TRBD1 or TRBD2 (5 bases each). Germline CDR1 reads ENHRY; CDR2 reads SYGVKD. V lost 11 bases, J lost 0 bases, and 20 bases lay in between. The CDR3 is made up of 15 amino acids. The CDR3 region has the DNA TGTGCCGTCTCTTCTGCTACCGGGGCCTCCTACGAGCAGTACTTC. Protein sequence: CAVSSATGASYEQYF.

The chain employs TRBV6-1 and TRBJ2-2, with TRBD2 matching 11 bases. Germline V CDR1 and CDR2: MNHNS, SASEGT. The CDR3 extends over 15 amino acids. Trimming cost V 7 bases and J 1 base; bases outside gene matches: 2. CDR3 DNA: TGTGCCAGCAAACTAGCGGGAGTGAACACCGGGGAGCTGTTTTTT. Translation gives CASKLAGVNTGELFF.

This rearrangement joins TRBV28 to TRBJ1-2, with 12 bases matching TRBD1. Germline loops: CDR1 MDHEN, CDR2 SYDVKM. This CDR3 has 16 residues. The J segment lost 2 bases and the V segment lost 6 bases, leaving 7 bases of the junction unmatched. CDR3 sequence reads: CASRLGGTGGNYGYTF. The CDR3 coding sequence is TGTGCCAGCAGACTCGGCGGGACAGGGGGCAACTATGGCTACACCTTC.

V and J are TRBV30 and TRBJ1-1; D unresolved. Looked up from germline, CDR1 is GTSNPN and CDR2 is SVGIG (reference sequence). V lost 2 bases to trimming and J lost 4 bases, with 11 bases between them. The length of the CDR3 is 13 residues. The CDR3 sequence: CAWSTLRSTEAFF. CDR3 in DNA: TGTGCCTGGAGTACTCTAAGATCCACTGAAGCTTTCTTT.

The chain combines TRBV5-1 with TRBJ1-1, with D perhaps TRBD1 (6 bases). The V gene lost 8 bases and the J gene lost 1 base, with 15 bases spanning the gap. CDR3 length: 14 residues. Per the germline V gene, CDR1 is SGHRS and CDR2 is YFSETQ. CDR3 loop: CASRQVASNTEAFF. CDR3 in DNA: TGCGCCAGTAGACAGGTGGCTTCGAACACTGAAGCTTTCTTT.